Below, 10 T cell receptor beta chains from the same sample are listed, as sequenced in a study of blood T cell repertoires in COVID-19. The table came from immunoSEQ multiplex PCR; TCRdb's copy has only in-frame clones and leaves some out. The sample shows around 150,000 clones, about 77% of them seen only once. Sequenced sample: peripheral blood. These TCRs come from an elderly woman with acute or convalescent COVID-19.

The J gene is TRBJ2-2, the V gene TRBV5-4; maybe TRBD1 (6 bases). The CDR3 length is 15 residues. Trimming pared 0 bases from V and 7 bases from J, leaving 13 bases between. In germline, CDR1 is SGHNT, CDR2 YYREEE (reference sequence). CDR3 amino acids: CASSLEQGRGGELFF. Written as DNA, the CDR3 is TGTGCCAGCAGCTTGGAACAGGGAAGGGGCGGGGAGCTGTTTTTT.

The CDR3 sequence: CASSANRDSYNEQFF. The CDR3 DNA is TGTGCCAGCAGCGCAAACAGGGACTCCTACAATGAGCAGTTCTTC. The chain employs TRBV5-4 and TRBJ2-1; a possible D gene is TRBD1 (6 bases). Germline CDR1 SGHNT, CDR2 YYREEE (reference sequence). There are 15 residues in the CDR3. V was clipped by 4 bases and J by 0 bases, with 11 bases between them.

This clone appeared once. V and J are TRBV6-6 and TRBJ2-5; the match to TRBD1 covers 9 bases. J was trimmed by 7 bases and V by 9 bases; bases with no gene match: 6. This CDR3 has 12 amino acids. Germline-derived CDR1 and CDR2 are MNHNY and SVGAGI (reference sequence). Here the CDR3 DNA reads TGTGCCAGTACAGGGGGCTCGGGGACCCAGTACTTC. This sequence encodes CASTGGSGTQYF.

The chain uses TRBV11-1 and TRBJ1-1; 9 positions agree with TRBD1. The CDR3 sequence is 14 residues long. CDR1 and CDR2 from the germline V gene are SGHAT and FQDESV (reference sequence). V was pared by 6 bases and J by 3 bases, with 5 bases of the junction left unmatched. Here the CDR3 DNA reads TGTGCCAGCAGAGTGGACAGGGGTGACACTGAAGCTTTCTTT. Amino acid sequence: CASRVDRGDTEAFF.

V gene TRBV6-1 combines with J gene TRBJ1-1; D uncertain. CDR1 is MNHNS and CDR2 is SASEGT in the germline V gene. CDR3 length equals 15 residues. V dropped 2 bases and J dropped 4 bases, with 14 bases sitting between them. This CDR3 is CASSESPGSSTEAFF. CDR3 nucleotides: TGTGCCAGCAGTGAATCCCCGGGATCGAGCACTGAAGCTTTCTTT.

CDR3: CASSPGDRGNSPLHF. The CDR3 DNA reads as TGTGCCAGCAGCCCAGGAGACAGGGGGAATTCACCCCTCCACTTT. The chain employs TRBV28 and TRBJ1-6; TRBD1 agrees at 9 bases. The germline V gene encodes CDR1 MDHEN and CDR2 SYDVKM. The J segment lost 7 bases and the V segment lost 6 bases, leaving 7 bases of the junction unmatched. The CDR3 totals 15 residues.

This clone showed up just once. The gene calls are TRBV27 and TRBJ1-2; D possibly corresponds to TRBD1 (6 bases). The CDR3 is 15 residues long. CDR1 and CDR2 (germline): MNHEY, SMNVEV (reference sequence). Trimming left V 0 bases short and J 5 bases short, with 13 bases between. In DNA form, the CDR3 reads TGTGCCAGCAGTTTATCGGACAGCGGTGAATATGGCTACACCTTC. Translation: CASSLSDSGEYGYTF.

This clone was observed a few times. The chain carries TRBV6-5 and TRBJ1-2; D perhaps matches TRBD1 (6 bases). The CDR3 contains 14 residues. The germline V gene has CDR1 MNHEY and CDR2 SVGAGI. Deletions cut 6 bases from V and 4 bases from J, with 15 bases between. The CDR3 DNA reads TGTGCCAGCAGCCCCCGAGGGACACTCTATGGCTACACCTTC. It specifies CASSPRGTLYGYTF.

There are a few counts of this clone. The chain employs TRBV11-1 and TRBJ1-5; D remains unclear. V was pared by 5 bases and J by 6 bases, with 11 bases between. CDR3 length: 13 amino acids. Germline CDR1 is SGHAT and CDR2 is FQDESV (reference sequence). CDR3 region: CASSEDGSQPQHF. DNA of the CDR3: TGTGCCAGCAGCGAGGATGGCAGTCAGCCCCAGCATTTT.

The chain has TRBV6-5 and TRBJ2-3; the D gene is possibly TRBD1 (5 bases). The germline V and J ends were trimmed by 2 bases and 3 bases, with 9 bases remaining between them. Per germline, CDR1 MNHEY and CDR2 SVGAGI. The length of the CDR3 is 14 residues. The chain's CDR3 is CASSYLRQTDTQYF. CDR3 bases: TGTGCCAGCAGTTACCTTAGACAGACAGATACGCAGTATTTT.